These T cell receptor beta chains were read from a single sample in a study of blood T cell repertoires in COVID-19. Sequenced by immunoSEQ multiplex PCR; TCRdb stores in-frame clones only, minus some. This sample carries approximately 290,000 clones, around 87% of them seen once, and the ten largest clones take 3.5% to 5%. The sample comprised PBMCs or T cells enriched from blood (not recorded which). The receptors shown here come from a woman aged 18 to 35 with acute COVID-19. Both conserved end residues are part of each CDR3. D genes are given only for firm matches. Expanded clones are given a class, and other clones once, few, many or no size at all.

len	v_gene	d_gene	abundance	j_gene	CDR3aa	CDR3nt
14	TRBV27	.	.	TRBJ1-5	CASSSRQADQPQHF	TGTGCCAGCAGTTCTCGACAGGCTGATCAGCCCCAGCATTTT
13	TRBV27	.	.	TRBJ1-2	CASSPLGTSGYTF	TGTGCCAGCAGTCCGTTAGGGACTTCTGGCTACACCTTC
11	TRBV7-9	.	once	TRBJ1-1	CASSLGREAFF	TGTGCCAGCAGCTTAGGCAGGGAAGCTTTCTTT
14	TRBV2	.	.	TRBJ1-5	CASNGGAGNQPQHF	TGTGCCAGCAATGGCGGGGCAGGGAATCAGCCCCAGCATTTT
13	TRBV2	.	.	TRBJ1-1	CASRERQTSEAFF	TGTGCCAGCAGGGAAAGACAGACCTCGGAAGCTTTCTTT
13	TRBV5-1	TRBD2	.	TRBJ2-1	CASGPGLDNEQFF	TGCGCCAGCGGCCCCGGACTAGACAATGAGCAGTTCTTC
15	TRBV18	.	.	TRBJ1-1	CASSPAGRGNTEAFF	TGTGCCAGCTCACCAGCAGGGCGGGGGAACACTGAAGCTTTCTTT
20	TRBV3-1/TRBV3-2	.	many	TRBJ2-7	CASSQERQRLTGTQPYEQYF	TGTGCCAGCAGCCAAGAAAGGCAGAGACTGACCGGGACTCAGCCCTACGAGCAGTACTTC
16	TRBV21-1	.	.	TRBJ1-1	CASSKGGQGDHTEAFF	TGTGCCAGCAGCAAGGGGGGACAGGGGGACCACACTGAAGCTTTCTTT
13	TRBV28	TRBD1	.	TRBJ1-2	CASRAGTDYGYTF	TGTGCCAGCAGGGCCGGGACAGACTATGGCTACACCTTC
13	TRBV11-2	.	once	TRBJ2-5	CASSSGIQETQYF	TGTGCCAGCAGCTCCGGGATCCAAGAGACCCAGTACTTC
15	TRBV27	.	.	TRBJ2-1	CASSSGLRGPPEQFF	TGTGCCAGCAGTTCTGGCCTTAGGGGCCCCCCTGAGCAGTTCTTC
17	TRBV15	TRBD1	.	TRBJ1-6	CATSRYSPDRGYSPLHF	TGTGCCACCAGCAGATATTCCCCGGACAGGGGTTATTCACCCCTCCACTTT
11	TRBV29-1	.	.	TRBJ2-7	CSVDMGGEQYF	TGCAGCGTTGATATGGGGGGCGAGCAGTACTTC
17	TRBV19	.	.	TRBJ1-5	CASCDAARSFRNQPQHF	TGTGCCAGTTGCGACGCTGCGAGGTCCTTTCGAAACCAGCCCCAGCATTTT
16	TRBV28	TRBD1	once	TRBJ1-1	CASSSGTGNLNTEAFF	TGTGCCAGCAGTTCGGGGACAGGGAATCTGAACACTGAAGCTTTCTTT
14	TRBV28	TRBD2	.	TRBJ2-1	CASSFSLYSGREFF	TGTGCCAGCAGTTTTTCACTCTATAGCGGGAGGGAGTTCTTC
14	TRBV7-9	TRBD1	.	TRBJ1-2	CASSTGARDYGYTF	TGTGCCAGCAGCACAGGGGCGCGAGACTATGGCTACACCTTC
13	TRBV27	.	.	TRBJ2-1	CASALPLLREKFF	TGTGCCAGCGCCCTGCCCCTTTTACGGGAGAAGTTCTTC
15	TRBV5-1	TRBD1	.	TRBJ1-1	CASSFQGAGGTEAFF	TGCGCCAGCAGCTTTCAGGGGGCCGGCGGAACTGAAGCTTTCTTT
15	TRBV19	TRBD1	.	TRBJ1-5	CATAEQGVGNQPQHF	TGTGCCACTGCCGAACAGGGGGTTGGCAATCAGCCCCAGCATTTT
16	TRBV18	.	.	TRBJ2-2	CASFHGRRANTGELFF	TGTGCCAGCTTTCACGGACGGAGGGCGAACACCGGGGAGCTGTTTTTT
17	TRBV25-1	TRBD1	.	TRBJ1-2	CASSEGAGQGYNYGYTF	TGTGCCAGCAGTGAAGGAGCGGGACAGGGGTACAACTATGGCTACACCTTC
15	TRBV28	TRBD2	.	TRBJ2-5	CASSLSTSGRETQYF	TGTGCCAGCAGTTTATCTACTAGCGGGAGAGAGACCCAGTACTTC
13	TRBV19	.	.	TRBJ1-3	CASSRGPGNTIYF	TGTGCCAGTAGCCGTGGGCCTGGAAACACCATATATTTT
15	TRBV18	TRBD2	.	TRBJ2-2	CASSLSGSLAGELFF	TGTGCCAGCTCACTTAGCGGGAGTCTAGCCGGGGAGCTGTTTTTT
15	TRBV28	TRBD1	.	TRBJ2-1	CASSRGTGFYNEQFF	TGTGCCAGCAGTCGGGGGACAGGATTCTACAATGAGCAGTTCTTC
17	TRBV5-1	.	.	TRBJ1-3	CASSLEGRQFSGNTIYF	TGCGCCAGCAGCTTGGAGGGAAGACAGTTCTCTGGAAACACCATATATTTT
14	TRBV10-3	TRBD2	.	TRBJ2-7	CAISGGGRSYEQYF	TGTGCCATCAGTGGTGGCGGGAGGTCCTACGAGCAGTACTTC